The clone carrying this T cell receptor beta chain was counted many times. Antigen unknown. Preparation of the TCRbeta library used unique molecular identifiers. TCRdb re-called the PCR reads through MiXCR, storing one row per CDR3 protein. The sample yields approximately 490,000 distinct CDR3 sequences, approximately 10% seen once. The data belong to a study of T-cell reconstitution after alpha-beta-depleted transplantation in children. Findings and limits, study-wide: T-cell numbers and diversity, one year after transplant, stemmed largely from T cells that were newly produced. Reports say that about two months after transplant, the alpha-beta T cells came out of several hundred graft clones that had expanded. Recipient T cells and thymic progenitors that survived gave rise to the high TCRbeta diversity observed at day 60 in some patients.

The CDR3 sequence is 13 residues long. Trimming took 5 bases from V and 1 from J, leaving 8 bases between them. Germline V gives CDR1 SNHLY, CDR2 FYNNEI. This chain uses TRBV2 with TRBJ1-2; perhaps TRBD1 as D (6 bases). The input for sequencing was PBMCs, taken before TCRalphabeta/CD19-depleted stem cell transplant. This sequence originates from a child aged 2 to 10 with inherited bone marrow failure, due to receive a stem cell transplant. DNA of the CDR3: TGTGCCAGCAGTACAGGGTTTAACTATGGCTACACCTTC. Translated, it gives CASSTGFNYGYTF.